This entry lists 15 T cell receptor beta chains sequenced from one sample in a study of Ad26.COV2.S vaccination and SARS-CoV-2 variants (dated by TCRdb to the early 2020s). The treatment or condition tag for this specimen amounts to: over 15 received Ad26.COV2.S at low or high dose, single or two shots; roughly five received placebo; per-sample allocation not given. For vaccine and placebo recipients, repertoires were sequenced using samples collected on day 63 after the first injection. Library construction relied on the immunoSEQ multiplex PCR assay. TCRdb limited this immuneACCESS table to in-frame rearrangements with V and J called. A share of clones is missing; checked studies link under half to unresolved V genes, and the rest is unexplained. This sample comprises about 680,000 clones, around 90% of them detected only once. The top ten constitute roughly 1.5% of the sample. The sample consisted of peripheral blood, taken in a trial of Ad26.COV2.S vaccine versus placebo. These receptor sequences come from a person between 18 and 60 years old who received the Ad26.COV2.S COVID-19 vaccine or a placebo.

J is TRBJ2-1 and V is TRBV7-2; tentatively, D is TRBD2 (6 bases). V was cut by 6 bases and J by 3 bases, with 15 bases left in between. Germline-derived CDR1 and CDR2 are SGHTA and FQGNSA. CDR3 length equals 15 residues. This CDR3 is CASSQYGGSYNEQFF. For the CDR3, the DNA is TGTGCCAGCAGTCAATACGGGGGTAGCTACAATGAGCAGTTCTTC.

The V and J genes are TRBV19 and TRBJ1-1; D possibly corresponds to TRBD1 (6 bases). The V and J ends lost 7 bases and 4 bases respectively, with 19 bases between them. The germline gives CDR1 LNHDA, CDR2 SQIVND (reference sequence). This CDR3 has 15 amino acids. The CDR3, as DNA: TGTGCCAGTAATGAAGGCAGGGGTAAAACCACTGAAGCTTTCTTT. Its translation: CASNEGRGKTTEAFF. Supplemented by reference TRBV19 and TRBJ1-1, the full variable domain reads DGGITQSPKYLFRKEGQNVTLSCEQNLNHDAMYWYRQDPGQGLRLIYYSQIVNDFQKGDIAEGYSVSREKKESFPLTVTSAQKNPTAFYLCASNEGRGKTTEAFFGQGTRLTVV.

The chain joins TRBV19 to TRBJ1-3; D remains unclear. Trimming took off 4 bases at V and 0 bases at J, with 13 bases between the two ends. Germline CDR1 is LNHDA and CDR2 is SQIVND (reference sequence). This CDR3 has 16 residues. CDR3 sequence (DNA): TGTGCCAGTAGTACCTCTTTCAGAGGCTCTGGAAACACCATATATTTT. It codes for CASSTSFRGSGNTIYF.

The chain links TRBV6-2 or TRBV6-3 to TRBJ2-1, with 10 bases aligning to TRBD2. The junction had 3 bases not matched to a gene; V was cut back by 4 bases and J by 0 bases. The CDR3 is made up of 16 amino acids. Per germline, CDR1 MNHEY and CDR2 SVGEGT. CDR3 region: CASSLAGGFSYNEQFF. CDR3 nucleotide sequence: TGTGCCAGCAGTTTAGCGGGGGGTTTCTCCTACAATGAGCAGTTCTTC.

The chain recombines TRBV9 with TRBJ2-3; D is ambiguous. V was pared by 0 bases and J by 7 bases, with 9 bases between. This CDR3 is built from 13 residues. From germline, CDR1 is SGDLS and CDR2 YYNGEE. The CDR3 DNA follows: TGTGCCAGCAGCGTAGGAATGGAGAATACGCAGTATTTT. Protein sequence: CASSVGMENTQYF.

This chain links TRBV20-1 with TRBJ2-1, with D uncertain. The germline gives CDR1 DFQATT, CDR2 SNEGSKA (reference sequence). The CDR3 runs to 13 residues. V lost 3 bases and J lost 2, with 8 bases in between. CDR3 residues: CSASDFPYNEQFF. CDR3 DNA: TGCAGTGCTAGTGACTTTCCCTACAATGAGCAGTTCTTC.

The chain joins TRBV4-3 to TRBJ2-6, with D uncertain. There are 16 residues in the CDR3. Trimming stripped 0 bases from V and 0 bases from J, with 6 bases between. The V gene's germline CDR1 is LGHNA and CDR2 YSLEER. Here the CDR3 reads CASSQDRNSGANVLTF. In DNA, the CDR3 is TGCGCCAGCAGCCAAGACCGGAACTCTGGGGCCAACGTCCTGACTTTC.

The J gene is TRBJ1-4, the V gene TRBV2, with D possibly TRBD1 on 6 matching bases. Trimming removed 8 bases from V and 7 bases from J, with 17 bases in between. Germline V gives CDR1 SNHLY, CDR2 FYNNEI. CDR3 length equals 14 residues. This chain's CDR3 is CASGRGLLSEKLFF. DNA for the CDR3: TGTGCCAGCGGTAGGGGGTTGTTAAGTGAAAAACTGTTTTTT. Using reference TRBV2 and TRBJ1-4 for the parts outside the CDR3, the full variable domain is EPEVTQTPSHQVTQMGQEVILRCVPISNHLYFYWYRQILGQKVEFLVSFYNNEISEKSEIFDDQFSVERPDGSNFTLKIRSTKLEDSAMYFCASGRGLLSEKLFFGSGTQLSVL.

DNA of the CDR3: TGTGCCAGCAGCTTAATGATGGGGTCGGGGAGCACAGATACGCAGTATTTT. It codes for CASSLMMGSGSTDTQYF. The rearrangement joins TRBV7-2 to TRBJ2-3, with D possibly being TRBD2 (5 bases). The CDR3 runs 17 residues. The V and J ends lost 2 bases and 0 bases respectively, with 15 bases between them. From germline, CDR1 is SGHTA and CDR2 FQGNSA.

The J gene is TRBJ2-1, the V gene TRBV14, with D possibly matching TRBD2 (7 bases). This CDR3 has 12 amino acids. With 4 bases removed from V and 14 bases from J, the gap between germline ends came to 15 bases. The V gene's germline CDR1 is SGHDN and CDR2 FVKESK. The CDR3 sequence is CASSLMGGAKFF. Here the CDR3 DNA reads TGTGCCAGCAGCCTCATGGGGGGGGCGAAGTTCTTC.

The chain uses TRBV7-8 and TRBJ2-7; 11 bases align to TRBD2. This CDR3 is 15 amino acids long. The junction had 6 bases not matched to a gene; V was cut back by 5 bases and J by 3 bases. The germline gives CDR1 SGHVS, CDR2 FQNEAQ. The CDR3 DNA reads as TGTGCCAGCAGCCCCACTAGCGGGAGAGGCTACGAGCAGTACTTC. Translated, it gives CASSPTSGRGYEQYF.

As to this clone: Different DNA sequences within this sample yield the same CDR3. This chain uses TRBV19 with TRBJ2-7; D gene unclear. Between the trimmed V and J ends, which lost 5 bases and 3 bases, there was a span of 8 bases. CDR1 and CDR2 from the germline V gene are LNHDA and SQIVND (reference sequence). The CDR3 totals 12 residues. CDR3 DNA sequence: TGTGCCAGTAGTTCTACAGTCTACGAGCAGTACTTC. Its translation is CASSSTVYEQYF.

The gene calls are TRBV30 and TRBJ1-1; D is possibly TRBD1 (6 bases). The CDR3 length is 13 residues. Per the germline V gene, CDR1 is GTSNPN and CDR2 is SVGIG (reference sequence). V shed 6 bases and J shed 5 bases, with 16 bases lying between them. The CDR3 is CACTPGVGTEAFF. DNA for the CDR3: TGTGCCTGTACCCCAGGGGTAGGGACTGAAGCTTTCTTT.

This chain joins TRBV2 and TRBJ1-5; no firm D call. The CDR3 is 13 residues long. The V end lost 8 bases, the J end lost 4 bases, and 12 bases lay between the germline ends. Looked up from germline, CDR1 is SNHLY and CDR2 is FYNNEI. As DNA, the CDR3 is TGTGCCAGCCAAACCGAGGTTAATCAGCCCCAGCATTTT. It is translated as CASQTEVNQPQHF.

Regarding this clone: A much larger clone lies one base from this, so it may be a read error. CDR3 in amino acids: CASSLAASGGAYEQYF. The CDR3 DNA reads TGTGCCAGCAGCTTAGCGGCTAGCGGGGGGGCCTACGAGCAGTACTTC. The chain combines TRBV7-2 with TRBJ2-7; TRBD2 aligns across 12 bases. Trimming removed 0 bases from V and 2 bases from J; junction bases left unmatched: 2. This CDR3 region has 16 residues. The germline V gene encodes CDR1 SGHTA and CDR2 FQGNSA. Full variable domain (rest looked up from reference TRBV7-2 and TRBJ2-7): GAGVSQSPSNKVTEKGKDVELRCDPISGHTALYWYRQSLGQGLEFLIYFQGNSAPDKSGLPSDRFSAERTGGSVSTLTIQRTQQEDSAVYLCASSLAASGGAYEQYFGPGTRLTVT.